This T cell receptor (beta chain) appears in the sequencing data of a study of shared clonotypes between healthy human individuals. V shed 2 bases, J shed 0 bases, and the junction held 3 bases outside the gene matches. CDR3 length equals 16 residues. Germline CDR1 is MNHEY and CDR2 is SVGAGI. TCRdb's table, derived via immunoSEQ multiplex PCR, lists solely in-frame clones and lacks some. The sample includes about 380,000 clones, about 96% seen only once; the top ten take approximately 0.3%. Study results and limitations: Clonotype sharing across four donors was observed for roughly 5% of naive CD4 clonotypes.

Note on this clone: Antigen specificity is unknown.

Donors, without exception, were Caucasian adults residing in Nashville, Tennessee. Combination of CD45RO+ cells with CCR7-negative CD45RA+ TemRA cells was used for CD8 memory. This receptor was taken from a man between 25 and 39 years old in good health. The gene calls are TRBV6-5 and TRBJ2-1, with 8 bases matching TRBD2. The sequenced sample was memory CD8+ T cells sorted from blood. Subset of the sample: CD45RO+ cells pooled with CCR7-negative TemRA cells. The DNA for the CDR3 is TGTGCCAGCAGTTACACAAGCGGGAGCTCCTACAATGAGCAGTTCTTC. This translates into CASSYTSGSSYNEQFF.